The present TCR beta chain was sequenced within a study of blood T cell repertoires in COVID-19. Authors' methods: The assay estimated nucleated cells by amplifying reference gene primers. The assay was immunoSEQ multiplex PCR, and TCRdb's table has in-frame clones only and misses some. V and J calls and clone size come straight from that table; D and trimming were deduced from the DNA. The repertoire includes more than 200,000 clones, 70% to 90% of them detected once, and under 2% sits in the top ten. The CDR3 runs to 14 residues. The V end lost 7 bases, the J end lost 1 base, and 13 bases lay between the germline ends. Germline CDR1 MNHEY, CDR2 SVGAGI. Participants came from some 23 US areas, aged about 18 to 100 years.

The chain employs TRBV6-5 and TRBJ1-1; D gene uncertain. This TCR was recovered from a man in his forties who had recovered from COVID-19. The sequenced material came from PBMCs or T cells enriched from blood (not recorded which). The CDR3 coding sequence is TGTGCCAGCACCCATCATTCAGGGAACACTGAAGCTTTCTTT. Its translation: CASTHHSGNTEAFF.